This passage covers 14 T cell receptor beta chains from one sample sequenced in a study of T cell responses to AZD1222 COVID-19 vaccine. The repertoire was sequenced with immunoSEQ multiplex PCR; TCRdb's copy has only in-frame clones and lacks some. The table has roughly 200,000 clones, around 88% seen once; the top ten hold 7.7%. The starting material was peripheral blood, obtained on day 0 of AZD1222 vaccination. Receptor source: an adult in good health.

This chain connects TRBV4-3 to TRBJ1-1; D may be TRBD1 (5 bases). V was trimmed by 1 base and J by 4 bases, leaving 7 bases between them. This CDR3 spans 13 amino acids. Germline V lookup: CDR1 LGHNA, CDR2 YSLEER. The CDR3 sequence: CASSQAQGTEAFF. For the CDR3, the DNA is TGCGCCAGCAGCCAAGCCCAGGGCACTGAAGCTTTCTTT.

CDR3 amino acids: CASSVLTSLGQETQYF. The DNA of the CDR3 is TGTGCCAGCAGTGTCCTGACTTCGCTGGGCCAAGAGACCCAGTACTTC. This chain links TRBV6-4 with TRBJ2-5; D gene ambiguous. This CDR3 has 16 amino acids. V was trimmed by 4 bases and J by 1 base, leaving 16 bases between them. Germline CDR1 and CDR2: MRHNA and SNTAGT.

This clone occurred a few times. The chain carries TRBV5-4 and TRBJ1-6; 7 bases map to TRBD1. The CDR3 consists of 14 residues. V trimming: 4 bases; J trimming: 5 bases; junction bases outside the gene matches: 3. The germline V gene encodes CDR1 SGHNT and CDR2 YYREEE (reference sequence). The CDR3 loop reads CASSRTGNNSPLHF. CDR3 nucleotide sequence: TGTGCCAGCAGCCGGACAGGAAATAATTCACCCCTCCACTTT.

The rearrangement uses TRBV11-2 and TRBJ1-6; 7 bases match TRBD1. Germline loops: CDR1 SGHAT, CDR2 FQNNGV. J gave up 13 bases and V 1 base, and 10 bases lay outside the gene matches. The CDR3 is made up of 15 amino acids. DNA for the CDR3: TGTGCCAGCAGCTTAGGCCGGACAGGAGAGGATCCCCTCCACTTT. Protein product: CASSLGRTGEDPLHF. The full variable domain, rest sourced from reference TRBV11-2 and TRBJ1-6, is EAGVAQSPRYKIIEKRQSVAFWCNPISGHATLYWYQQILGQGPKLLIQFQNNGVVDDSQLPKDRFSAERLKGVDSTLKIQPAKLEDSAVYLCASSLGRTGEDPLHFGNGTRLTVT.

V and J are TRBV27 and TRBJ1-1; the D is unclear. The CDR3 spans 14 residues. CDR1 is MNHEY, CDR2 SMNVEV, per germline (reference sequence). Trimming took off 6 bases at V and 7 bases at J, with 18 bases between the two ends. CDR3 sequence reads: CASSLSPGGIEAFF. The CDR3 bases are TGTGCCAGCAGCCTATCCCCAGGAGGGATTGAAGCTTTCTTT.

The genes are TRBV12-3 or TRBV12-4 and TRBJ1-6; TRBD1 agrees at 8 bases. The CDR3 is 13 residues long. J gave up 9 bases and V 6 bases, and 4 bases lay outside the gene matches. The CDR3 sequence is CASRGTGGSPLHF. For the CDR3, the DNA is TGTGCCAGCAGAGGTACAGGGGGTTCACCCCTCCACTTT.

This chain joins TRBV6-5 and TRBJ1-2, with D unclear. The CDR3 runs 14 residues. V was shortened by 5 bases and J by 8 bases, with 18 bases between the two germline ends. The germline gives CDR1 MNHEY, CDR2 SVGAGI. The CDR3, as DNA: TGTGCCAGCAGTCAATTCCGGGCCCCGTGGGGCTACACCTTC. This codes for CASSQFRAPWGYTF.

The chain links TRBV19 to TRBJ1-2; D remains ambiguous. There are 13 residues in the CDR3. Germline CDR1 reads LNHDA; CDR2 reads SQIVND (reference sequence). V was clipped by 3 bases and J by 1 base, with 6 bases between them. Written as DNA, the CDR3 is TGTGCCAGTAGTATGGGGTTTAACTATGGCTACACCTTC. It encodes CASSMGFNYGYTF. Combining the CDR3 with reference TRBV19 and TRBJ1-2 gives the whole variable domain DGGITQSPKYLFRKEGQNVTLSCEQNLNHDAMYWYRQDPGQGLRLIYYSQIVNDFQKGDIAEGYSVSREKKESFPLTVTSAQKNPTAFYLCASSMGFNYGYTFGSGTRLTVV.

This clone came up once. The V call is TRBV11-2, the J call TRBJ2-7, with TRBD1 identical over 8 bases. CDR1 SGHAT and CDR2 FQNNGV come from the germline V gene. V was pared by 1 base and J by 6 bases, with 5 bases of the junction left unmatched. The CDR3 totals 14 residues. CDR3 DNA: TGTGCCAGCAGCTTAGCGGACAGGGTAATCGAGCAGTACTTC. It codes for CASSLADRVIEQYF.

The chain recombines TRBV4-2 with TRBJ1-6; D call uncertain. This CDR3 region has 15 residues. The V gene lost 0 bases and the J gene lost 5 bases, with 8 bases spanning the gap. CDR1 is LGHNA, CDR2 YNFKEQ, per germline. The CDR3 region is CASSQDSRNNSPLHF. The CDR3 DNA reads as TGTGCCAGCAGCCAAGATTCGCGGAATAATTCACCCCTCCACTTT.

The V gene is TRBV29-1, the J gene TRBJ1-5, with D maybe TRBD1 (5 bases). There are 11 residues in the CDR3. Per the germline V gene, CDR1 is SQVTM and CDR2 is ANQGSEA. The V end lost 7 bases, the J end lost 11 bases, and 15 bases lay between the germline ends. The CDR3 here is CSASKGSAQHF. The CDR3 DNA reads as TGCAGCGCATCCAAGGGGTCAGCCCAGCATTTT. Looking up the rest from reference TRBV29-1 and TRBJ1-5 gives the full variable domain: SAVISQKPSRDICQRGTSLTIQCQVDSQVTMMFWYRQQPGQSLTLIATANQGSEATYESGFVIDKFPISRPNLTFSTLTVSNMSPEDSSIYLCSASKGSAQHFGDGTRLSIL.

CDR3 region: CASSRKTRLEAFF. The CDR3 nucleotides read TGTGCCAGCAGCAGAAAGACACGTCTTGAAGCTTTCTTT. This chain joins TRBV7-9 and TRBJ1-1; D remains ambiguous. Germline V gene data show CDR1 as SEHNR and CDR2 as FQNEAQ (reference sequence). With 5 bases removed from V and 7 bases from J, the gap between germline ends came to 14 bases. This CDR3 contains 13 residues.

This sequence joins TRBV6-6 and TRBJ2-7, with 9 bases fitting TRBD1. In germline, CDR1 is MNHNY, CDR2 SVGAGI (reference sequence). The V and J ends lost 5 bases and 4 bases, in that order; junction bases with no gene match: 6. The CDR3 extends over 14 amino acids. The CDR3 spells CASSPGTGLYEQYF. DNA for the CDR3: TGTGCCAGCAGTCCCGGGACAGGGCTTTACGAGCAGTACTTC.

This rearrangement joins TRBV19 to TRBJ2-7; tentatively, D is TRBD2 (6 bases). Between the trimmed V and J ends, which lost 7 bases and 1 base, there was a span of 14 bases. Germline V gene data show CDR1 as LNHDA and CDR2 as SQIVND (reference sequence). The CDR3 has 14 amino acids. As DNA, the CDR3 is TGTGCCAGTAAGCCCAGCCGGGGGTCCTACGAGCAGTACTTC. This translates into CASKPSRGSYEQYF.